A single sample gave rise to the 10 T cell receptor beta chains below, sequenced in a study of blood T cells in healthy people across ages. PCR was performed a second time for roughly 7 to 11 cycles using a sample-barcoded 5' primer and a J-beta primer mix. TCRdb redid the calling of the 5' RACE reads with MiXCR, one entry per CDR3 protein. This sample yields approximately 730,000 distinct CDR3 sequences, of which about 53% are seen a single time; roughly two fifths belongs to the top ten. Sequencing was done on a sample of blood. All receptors derive from a man older than 75 in good health.

This clonotype was counted between two and nine times. The rearrangement uses TRBV20-1 and TRBJ2-7; D is undetermined. The germline gives CDR1 DFQATT, CDR2 SNEGSKA (reference sequence). Trimming pared 3 bases from V and 2 bases from J, leaving 11 bases between. The CDR3 is 13 amino acids. CDR3 in amino acids: CSASAGPTYEQYF. CDR3 nucleotide sequence: TGCAGTGCTAGTGCAGGACCCACCTACGAGCAGTACTTC.

The chain carries TRBV2 and TRBJ2-5, with D unresolved. Germline assignment: CDR1 SNHLY and CDR2 FYNNEI. CDR3 length equals 13 residues. Between the trimmed V and J ends, which lost 3 bases and 5 bases, there was a span of 10 bases. CDR3 sequence reads: CASSDIGRETQYF. The CDR3 coding sequence is TGTGCCAGCAGTGATATCGGCAGGGAGACCCAGTACTTC.

This clonotype was seen only a few times. The chain couples TRBV20-1 to TRBJ2-7; D unresolved. This CDR3 contains 14 residues. In germline, CDR1 is DFQATT, CDR2 SNEGSKA (reference sequence). V was pared by 0 bases and J by 0 bases, with 9 bases between. Written as DNA, the CDR3 is TGCAGTGCTAGAGATCGGACCTTCTCCTACGAGCAGTACTTC. Encoded protein: CSARDRTFSYEQYF.

J is TRBJ2-1 and V is TRBV28; 10 bases map to TRBD2. Germline values: CDR1 MDHEN, CDR2 SYDVKM. The V gene end was trimmed by 5 bases and the J gene end by 4 bases; junction bases not matched to a gene: 8. The CDR3 has 16 residues. Here the CDR3 reads CASSAYGTSVYNEQFF. CDR3 bases: TGTGCCAGCAGTGCATACGGGACTAGCGTTTACAATGAGCAGTTCTTC.

This clonotype showed up just a few times. V gene TRBV5-1 combines with J gene TRBJ2-4, with 11 bases identical to TRBD1. From germline, CDR1 is SGHRS and CDR2 YFSETQ. V trimming: 4 bases; J trimming: 13 bases; junction bases outside the gene matches: 13. CDR3 length: 15 amino acids. DNA for the CDR3: TGCGCCAGCAGCGGATTGGCGGGGACAGGGGGGTTGCAGTACTTC. It encodes CASSGLAGTGGLQYF.

The chain has TRBV9 and TRBJ1-2, with 7 bases identical to TRBD1. Germline V gene sequence: CDR1 SGDLS, CDR2 YYNGEE. This CDR3 has 15 amino acids. V dropped 3 bases and J dropped 7; count of bases not matched to a gene: 12. The CDR3 sequence is CASSGTGQGDGGYTF. The CDR3 nucleotides read TGTGCCAGCAGCGGAACAGGGCAGGGGGATGGTGGCTACACCTTC.

This clonotype has only a few counts. The CDR3 protein is CATSDSEWEQYF. In DNA, the CDR3 is TGTGCCACCAGTGATTCGGAATGGGAGCAGTACTTC. The genes are TRBV24-1 and TRBJ2-7; the D is unclear. The CDR3 length is 12 residues. V dropped 2 bases and J dropped 7 bases, with 8 bases sitting between them. Germline V gene sequence: CDR1 KGHDR, CDR2 SFDVKD.

Comment on this clonotype: At one end, the junction sequence differs from germline, possibly due to a read error. V usage is TRBV29-1 and J usage is TRBJ1-2; D is ambiguous. In germline, CDR1 is SQVTM, CDR2 ANQGSEA. This CDR3 comprises 11 residues. The CDR3 DNA reads as TGCAGCGTTGAAAGGCAACTTGGCTGCACCTTC. The encoded protein is CSVERQLGCTF. Variable domain in full (rest from reference TRBV29-1 and TRBJ1-2): SAVISQKPSRDICQRGTSLTIQCQVDSQVTMMFWYRQQPGQSLTLIATANQGSEATYESGFVIDKFPISRPNLTFSTLTVSNMSPEDSSIYLCSVERQLGCTFGSGTRLTVV.

The gene calls are TRBV28 and TRBJ1-2; TRBD1 aligns across 8 bases. There are 15 residues in the CDR3. Germline trimming cut 5 bases from V and 7 bases from J; bases unmatched to any gene: 12. Germline-derived CDR1 and CDR2 are MDHEN and SYDVKM. Here the CDR3 reads CASSPPLQGAGGYTF. DNA for the CDR3: TGTGCCAGCAGTCCTCCCCTTCAGGGGGCGGGTGGCTACACCTTC.

This clonotype was counted a few times. This chain joins TRBV29-1 and TRBJ2-7; 9 positions agree with TRBD1. The better agreement between TRBJ2-5 and the DNA end casts doubt on the J call. CDR3 length: 15 residues. Looked up from germline, CDR1 is SQVTM and CDR2 is ANQGSEA. The CDR3, as DNA: TGCAGCGTTGAGGGGGGACAGGGTTTTACGGAGACCCAGTACTTC. This encodes CSVEGGQGFTETQYF.